This T cell receptor (beta chain) was retrieved from a study of technical replicates of blood from a few donors. There are 16 residues in the CDR3. Generated by immunoSEQ multiplex PCR, the TCRdb table keeps only in-frame clones and is missing some. The sample has fewer than 85,000 clones, around 94% seen once; the top ten hold about 0.26%. Input material: T cells isolated from PBMCs. This sequence was found in a human donor in good health. This chain uses TRBV1 with TRBJ2-5; the D call in the table, TRBD2, was not verified against the DNA. TRBV1 is flagged as a pseudogene. The CDR3 reads CTSSQPGLAGSETQYF. CDR3 bases: TGCACCAGCAGCCAACCGGGACTAGCGGGTTCTGAGACCCAGTACTTC.